This T cell receptor (beta chain) is from a study of T cell changes during pregnancy in multiple sclerosis. Germline CDR1 SNHLY, CDR2 FYNNEI. CDR3 length: 14 residues. Trimming stripped 4 bases from V and 6 bases from J, with 15 bases between. Sequencing used immunoSEQ multiplex PCR; TCRdb keeps in-frame clones, though not all of them. Among about 97,000 clones listed, just over 90% were seen once. The rearrangement joins TRBV2 to TRBJ1-2, with D uncertain. The sequencing here drew on peripheral blood, taken in the second trimester of pregnancy. The clonotype originates from a female donor in good health, enrolled as a control in a pregnancy study. CDR3 loop: CASSVVFEGDGYTF. In DNA form, the CDR3 reads TGTGCCAGCAGTGTCGTCTTCGAGGGAGATGGCTACACCTTC.